Listed here are 20 T cell receptor beta chains from one sample, sequenced in a study of cytomegalovirus exposure and HLA in healthy donors. Here immunoSEQ multiplex PCR was the method, and the copy in TCRdb shows in-frame clones only, minus some. In the table there are 150,000 to 200,000 clones, under 90% of which are singletons. The specimen sequenced was PBMCs. The receptors originated from a man between 18 and 29 years old in good health and CMV-seropositive.

The rearrangement joins TRBV5-4 to TRBJ2-1; 13 nucleotides match TRBD2. The length of the CDR3 is 17 residues. Unmatched junction bases numbered 10, after V lost 3 bases and J lost 7 bases. Germline V gene lookup returns CDR1 SGHNT and CDR2 YYREEE (reference sequence). The CDR3 region is CASSYGGTSGVFNEQFF. In nucleotides, the CDR3 is TGTGCCAGCAGCTACGGAGGGACTAGCGGGGTTTTTAATGAGCAGTTCTTC.

This clone has more than one count but fewer than ten. CDR3 loop: CASRSGFTNEKLFF. Here the CDR3 DNA reads TGTGCCAGTAGATCAGGGTTCACTAATGAAAAACTGTTTTTT. J is TRBJ1-4 and V is TRBV28; perhaps TRBD1 as D (5 bases). Germline values: CDR1 MDHEN, CDR2 SYDVKM. This CDR3 contains 14 residues. V lost 9 bases and J lost 2, with 13 bases in between. The entire variable domain, with the rest obtained from reference TRBV28 and TRBJ1-4, is as follows: DVKVTQSSRYLVKRTGEKVFLECVQDMDHENMFWYRQDPGLGLRLIYFSYDVKMKEKGDIPEGYSVSREKKERFSLILESASTNQTSMYLCASRSGFTNEKLFFGSGTQLSVL.

The chain employs TRBV7-3 and TRBJ2-5; TRBD2 matches at 8 bases. The CDR3 has 15 amino acids. Trimming cost V 0 bases and J 5 bases; bases outside gene matches: 5. Germline CDR1 SGHTA, CDR2 FQGTGA. The CDR3 reads CASSLTSGSFETQYF. The CDR3 region has the DNA TGTGCCAGCAGCTTAACGAGCGGGAGTTTTGAGACCCAGTACTTC.

CDR3 bases: TGTGCCATCAAACCAGCGGGGGGTGGAGAGACCCAGTACTTC. This gives the protein CAIKPAGGGETQYF. V usage is TRBV10-3 and J usage is TRBJ2-5; 9 positions match TRBD2. CDR3 length equals 14 residues. The V and J ends lost 7 bases and 4 bases, in that order; junction bases with no gene match: 7. Germline values: CDR1 ENHRY, CDR2 SYGVKD.

CDR3 nucleotide sequence: TGTGCCAGTAGTCCCCGGGACAGGGAAGCTTTCTTT. It codes for CASSPRDREAFF. The chain employs TRBV19 and TRBJ1-1; 8 bases fit TRBD1. V lost 5 bases, J lost 8 bases, and 4 bases stayed unmatched. Germline V CDR1 and CDR2: LNHDA, SQIVND (reference sequence). The CDR3 extends over 12 amino acids.

The V call is TRBV6-5, the J call TRBJ1-2; D is unclear. Germline CDR1 is MNHEY and CDR2 is SVGAGI. Deletions cut 4 bases from V and 1 base from J, with 7 bases between. The CDR3 has 13 amino acids. CDR3 protein: CASSLTVNYGYTF. The CDR3 region has the DNA TGTGCCAGCAGTTTAACAGTTAACTATGGCTACACCTTC.

This chain uses TRBV11-2 with TRBJ2-4; D is possibly TRBD2 (6 bases). The V end was cut by 1 base, the J end by 0 bases, with 16 bases between. Germline V gene data show CDR1 as SGHAT and CDR2 as FQNNGV. This CDR3 contains 18 residues. The DNA for the CDR3 is TGTGCCAGCAGCTTAGGGTACGGGGGAGTTCTAGCCAAAAACATTCAGTACTTC. The encoded protein is CASSLGYGGVLAKNIQYF.

The chain recombines TRBV14 with TRBJ2-1, with 7 bases matching TRBD1. This CDR3 contains 17 residues. Trimming at V came to 6 bases and at J to 1 base, leaving 12 bases not matched to a gene. Germline CDR1 is SGHDN and CDR2 is FVKESK. CDR3: CASSYTTGVSSYNEQFF. As DNA, the CDR3 is TGTGCCAGCAGTTATACTACAGGGGTGAGTTCCTACAATGAGCAGTTCTTC.

V and J are TRBV11-3 and TRBJ2-7; 7 positions match TRBD2. V gave up 3 bases and J gave up 2 bases; unmatched junction bases: 13. CDR1 and CDR2 (germline): SGHNT, YENEEA. This CDR3 contains 17 residues. CDR3 amino acids: CASSLNQAGAGTYEQYF. The DNA of the CDR3 is TGTGCCAGCAGCTTGAATCAGGCGGGAGCGGGGACCTACGAGCAGTACTTC.

The chain combines TRBV9 with TRBJ1-1; no definite D call. In germline, CDR1 is SGDLS, CDR2 YYNGEE. The CDR3 consists of 13 residues. V lost 0 bases and J lost 0, with 3 bases in between. The CDR3 is CASSVVLNTEAFF. CDR3 coding DNA: TGTGCCAGCAGCGTAGTATTGAACACTGAAGCTTTCTTT.

There are a few counts of this clone. The V call is TRBV30, the J call TRBJ2-1, with D tentatively TRBD1 (5 bases). The germline gives CDR1 GTSNPN, CDR2 SVGIG (reference sequence). Trimming removed 2 bases at V and 7 bases at J, with 6 bases between. This CDR3 has 11 residues. CDR3 sequence reads: CAWSQGNEQFF. CDR3 nucleotides: TGTGCCTGGAGTCAGGGAAATGAGCAGTTCTTC.

V gene TRBV9 combines with J gene TRBJ2-1; the D gene is possibly TRBD1 (5 bases). The V end was cut by 0 bases, the J end by 4 bases, with 8 bases between. Germline CDR1 is SGDLS and CDR2 is YYNGEE. This CDR3 region has 14 residues. CDR3: CASSVGRAYNEQFF. The CDR3 DNA follows: TGTGCCAGCAGCGTAGGCAGGGCTTACAATGAGCAGTTCTTC.

The V and J genes are TRBV11-2 and TRBJ2-7; 7 bases fit TRBD2. Germline V CDR1 and CDR2: SGHAT, FQNNGV. The J segment lost 5 bases and the V segment lost 4 bases, leaving 11 bases of the junction unmatched. This CDR3 has 15 amino acids. The CDR3 DNA follows: TGTGCCAGCAGCTCGCGAGTGGCGGGAGTGAACGAGCAGTACTTC. Its translation: CASSSRVAGVNEQYF.

The chain combines TRBV13 with TRBJ2-3; possible D gene TRBD2, 6 bases. Germline assignment: CDR1 PRHDT and CDR2 FYEKMQ (reference sequence). V was shortened by 1 base and J by 4 bases, with 9 bases between the two germline ends. The CDR3 contains 14 residues. The CDR3 DNA reads TGTGCCAGCAGCTTAGCGGGAGTGGCAGATACGCAGTATTTT. As protein: CASSLAGVADTQYF.

The V and J genes are TRBV6-5 and TRBJ1-3; possible D gene TRBD1, 5 bases. Trimming pared 2 bases from V and 10 bases from J, leaving 21 bases between. The germline V gene encodes CDR1 MNHEY and CDR2 SVGAGI. The CDR3 has 16 amino acids. CDR3 bases: TGTGCCAGCAGTTACATCGGCCAGGGAATGCAAACTACCATATATTTT. It is translated as CASSYIGQGMQTTIYF.

CDR3: CAWSVQPHYVYF. DNA of the CDR3: TGTGCCTGGAGTGTACAGCCACATTACGTATATTTT. The V gene is TRBV30, the J gene TRBJ1-3; D not certain. The CDR3 is made up of 12 amino acids. Germline V gene data show CDR1 as GTSNPN and CDR2 as SVGIG (reference sequence). V was pared by 0 bases and J by 14 bases, with 14 bases between.

A note on this clone: One junction end disagrees with the germline gene, perhaps due to a read error. CDR3 DNA sequence: TGTGCTAGCAGCCCCACCCATGACAGTTCCGGGGAGCTGTTTTTT. Encoded protein: CASSPTHDSSGELFF. This chain links TRBV7-7 with TRBJ2-2; D is perhaps TRBD1 (5 bases). This CDR3 has 15 residues. From germline, CDR1 is SSHAT and CDR2 FNYEAQ (reference sequence). The full variable domain, its missing parts supplied by reference TRBV7-7 and TRBJ2-2, is GAGVSQSPRYKVTKRGQDVTLRCDPISSHATLYWYQQALGQGPEFLTYFNYEAQPDKSGLPSDRFSAERPEGSISTLTIQRTEQRDSAMYRCASSPTHDSSGELFFGEGSRLTVL.

Only one count was recorded for this clone. This sequence joins TRBV5-1 and TRBJ2-2; possibly TRBD1 for D (5 bases). V was clipped by 0 bases and J by 1 base, with 10 bases between them. From germline, CDR1 is SGHRS and CDR2 YFSETQ. The CDR3 runs 16 residues. For the CDR3, the DNA is TGCGCCAGCAGCTTGGCCACGCAGGGGAACACCGGGGAGCTGTTTTTT. Translated, it gives CASSLATQGNTGELFF.

The rearrangement links TRBV7-2 to TRBJ2-3; TRBD2 aligns across 15 bases. Trimming cost V 3 bases and J 4 bases; bases outside gene matches: 2. The CDR3 covers 16 residues. Germline V gives CDR1 SGHTA, CDR2 FQGNSA. CDR3 nucleotides: TGTGCCAGCAGCTTGGGACTAGCGGGAGGAGCAGATACGCAGTATTTT. This encodes CASSLGLAGGADTQYF.

The rearrangement links TRBV5-1 to TRBJ2-3; 11 positions match TRBD2. The CDR3 totals 15 residues. V trimming: 5 bases; J trimming: 3 bases; junction bases outside the gene matches: 5. From germline, CDR1 is SGHRS and CDR2 YFSETQ. CDR3 residues: CASSLAGGGTDTQYF. The CDR3 DNA is TGCGCCAGCAGTTTAGCGGGAGGGGGTACAGATACGCAGTATTTT.